These 18 T cell receptor beta chains were all obtained from the same sample, sequenced in a study of blood T cell repertoires in COVID-19. Assay used: immunoSEQ multiplex PCR; TCRdb lists only in-frame clones, some missing. The sample lists about 220,000 clones, roughly 85% occurring once. The sequencing input was peripheral blood. These receptors came from a woman in her seventies with COVID-19, enrolled during active disease.

The chain employs TRBV9 and TRBJ1-6; 7 positions match TRBD1. The J segment lost 6 bases and the V segment lost 3 bases, leaving 3 bases of the junction unmatched. There are 14 residues in the CDR3. CDR1 is SGDLS, CDR2 YYNGEE, per germline. CDR3 in DNA: TGTGCCAGCAGCGGTGGGACAGCTAATTCACCCCTCCACTTT. Protein product: CASSGGTANSPLHF.

CDR3 sequence reads: CASSNRDRVTNQPQHF. CDR3 nucleotide sequence: TGTGCCAGTAGTAACCGGGACAGGGTGACCAATCAGCCCCAGCATTTT. The chain carries TRBV19 and TRBJ1-5; 9 bases align to TRBD1. Germline V CDR1 and CDR2: LNHDA, SQIVND (reference sequence). V shed 4 bases, J shed 3 bases, and the junction held 7 bases outside the gene matches. The CDR3 has 16 residues.

The CDR3 sequence is CSASLVLAGVFYNEQFF. The CDR3 DNA sequence: TGCAGTGCTAGTCTCGTGCTAGCGGGGGTATTCTACAATGAGCAGTTCTTC. V is TRBV20-1 and J is TRBJ2-1; the match to TRBD2 covers 10 bases. V was clipped by 3 bases and J by 3 bases; unmatched bases: 11. The length of the CDR3 is 17 residues. Germline V gene sequence: CDR1 DFQATT, CDR2 SNEGSKA (reference sequence).

The rearrangement uses TRBV3-1 (or the pseudogene TRBV3-2) and TRBJ2-5, with 8 bases matching TRBD2. Germline CDR1 reads LGHDT; CDR2 reads YNNKEL (reference sequence). The CDR3 extends over 15 amino acids. Trimming took 2 bases from V and 4 from J; bases not matched to a gene: 6. The chain's CDR3 is CASSQSGGPRETQYF. The CDR3 DNA reads TGTGCCAGCAGCCAAAGCGGGGGCCCGCGAGAGACCCAGTACTTC.

V gene TRBV6-5 combines with J gene TRBJ1-4; 7 bases fit TRBD1. This CDR3 contains 14 residues. The germline V gene has CDR1 MNHEY and CDR2 SVGAGI. Trimming removed 6 bases from V and 2 bases from J; junction bases left unmatched: 3. The chain's CDR3 is CASSKTGTNEKLFF. The DNA of the CDR3 is TGTGCCAGCAGCAAGACAGGGACTAATGAAAAACTGTTTTTT.

J is TRBJ2-3 and V is TRBV5-6, with D hard to call. This CDR3 region has 12 residues. The germline V gene encodes CDR1 SGHDT and CDR2 YYEEEE. The V end was cut by 2 bases, the J end by 2 bases, with 3 bases between. CDR3 sequence: CASSFYTDTQYF. The CDR3 DNA follows: TGTGCCAGCAGCTTCTACACAGATACGCAGTATTTT.

Concerning this clone itself: At one end the junction does not follow the germline gene, possibly because of a read error. This chain uses TRBV7-7 with TRBJ2-2, with 7 bases identical to TRBD2. Germline CDR1 and CDR2: SSHAT and FNYEAQ (reference sequence). The CDR3 totals 17 residues. The CDR3 bases are TGTGCTAGCAGCTTAACCCCCGGGGGGTTTAACCCCGGGGAGCTGTTTTTT. Translation gives CASSLTPGGFNPGELFF. Variable domain in full (rest from reference TRBV7-7 and TRBJ2-2): GAGVSQSPRYKVTKRGQDVTLRCDPISSHATLYWYQQALGQGPEFLTYFNYEAQPDKSGLPSDRFSAERPEGSISTLTIQRTEQRDSAMYRCASSLTPGGFNPGELFFGEGSRLTVL.

The chain has TRBV7-9 and TRBJ1-1, with D unclear. Germline CDR1 reads SEHNR; CDR2 reads FQNEAQ (reference sequence). The CDR3 covers 15 residues. V lost 7 bases to trimming and J lost 5 bases, with 20 bases between them. Written as DNA, the CDR3 is TGTGCCAGCATCCCCGGCCCGGGAATGGGGACTGAAGCTTTCTTT. Its translation: CASIPGPGMGTEAFF.

This chain uses TRBV7-2 with TRBJ2-2, with TRBD2 matching 10 bases. The CDR3 is 16 amino acids. Trimming cost V 1 base and J 4 bases; bases outside gene matches: 3. Germline CDR1 and CDR2: SGHTA and FQGNSA. The CDR3 bases are TGTGCCAGCAGCTTAGGAGCGGGGGGGATCACCGGGGAGCTGTTTTTT. It yields the protein CASSLGAGGITGELFF.

This chain connects TRBV7-2 to TRBJ1-3; no reliable D call. The CDR3 is 14 residues long. CDR1 and CDR2 from the germline V gene are SGHTA and FQGNSA. The V end was cut by 5 bases, the J end by 4 bases, with 12 bases between. The DNA of the CDR3 is TGTGCCAGCAGCCCGGTCGTGAACGGAAACACCATATATTTT. Translation: CASSPVVNGNTIYF.

The table lists this clone with a few counts. J is TRBJ2-7 and V is TRBV7-9; TRBD1 agrees at 10 bases. In germline, CDR1 is SEHNR, CDR2 FQNEAQ (reference sequence). V shed 5 bases, J shed 4 bases, and the junction held 11 bases outside the gene matches. This CDR3 region has 16 residues. The CDR3 bases are TGTGCCAGCAGCGCCCCAGGGGGACAGGGGAGGTACGAGCAGTACTTC. It codes for CASSAPGGQGRYEQYF.

This chain connects TRBV6-2 or TRBV6-3 to TRBJ2-7; the D is unclear. Germline V CDR1 and CDR2: MNHEY, SVGEGT. The CDR3 is 12 amino acids. V was clipped by 4 bases and J by 3 bases, with 7 bases between them. CDR3 sequence reads: CASSLEDYEQYF. In DNA, the CDR3 is TGTGCCAGCAGTTTAGAAGACTACGAGCAGTACTTC.

This rearrangement joins TRBV19 to TRBJ1-1; D is unresolved. Trimming stripped 7 bases from V and 1 base from J, with 10 bases between. CDR3 size: 13 residues. CDR1 is LNHDA and CDR2 is SQIVND in the germline V gene (reference sequence). CDR3 sequence reads: CASIPDKNTEAFF. CDR3 coding DNA: TGTGCCAGTATCCCAGACAAGAACACTGAAGCTTTCTTT. The variable domain in full, with the rest retrieved from reference TRBV19 and TRBJ1-1, is DGGITQSPKYLFRKEGQNVTLSCEQNLNHDAMYWYRQDPGQGLRLIYYSQIVNDFQKGDIAEGYSVSREKKESFPLTVTSAQKNPTAFYLCASIPDKNTEAFFGQGTRLTVV.

This chain connects TRBV7-9 to TRBJ1-1, with D perhaps matching TRBD1 (6 bases). Trimming cost V 0 bases and J 1 base, with 12 bases left between them. Germline V gene lookup returns CDR1 SEHNR and CDR2 FQNEAQ (reference sequence). The CDR3 is made up of 16 amino acids. The CDR3 sequence is CASSLAQGHPNTEAFF. CDR3 DNA sequence: TGTGCCAGCAGCTTAGCTCAGGGACATCCGAACACTGAAGCTTTCTTT.

The genes are TRBV5-4 and TRBJ2-7; TRBD2 agrees at 11 bases. J lost 0 bases, V lost 3 bases, and 8 bases had no gene match. The CDR3 loop spans 17 amino acids. Germline V gives CDR1 SGHNT, CDR2 YYREEE (reference sequence). The CDR3 sequence: CASSSGTSGASSYEQYF. The CDR3 nucleotides are TGTGCCAGCAGCTCCGGGACTAGCGGAGCGAGCTCCTACGAGCAGTACTTC.

V is TRBV19 and J is TRBJ1-1; perhaps TRBD1 as D (5 bases). This CDR3 contains 15 residues. V dropped 1 base and J dropped 0 bases, with 9 bases sitting between them. From germline, CDR1 is LNHDA and CDR2 SQIVND (reference sequence). As DNA, the CDR3 is TGTGCCAGTAGTATAGGGGGGGTAATGAACACTGAAGCTTTCTTT. Residues: CASSIGGVMNTEAFF.

The chain has TRBV7-2 and TRBJ1-2; TRBD1 matches 9 bases. V trimming: 4 bases; J trimming: 7 bases; junction bases outside the gene matches: 13. Per the germline V gene, CDR1 is SGHTA and CDR2 is FQGNSA. The CDR3 length is 16 residues. The CDR3 sequence is CASSSRPGQGTGGYTF. The CDR3 DNA reads TGTGCCAGCAGCTCCCGCCCGGGACAGGGTACGGGTGGCTACACCTTC.

The chain employs TRBV2 and TRBJ2-5; no firm D call. CDR1 is SNHLY, CDR2 FYNNEI, per germline. The CDR3 extends over 12 amino acids. V lost 6 bases to trimming and J lost 3 bases, with 8 bases between them. CDR3 sequence (DNA): TGTGCCAGCAGAGAGTTTGAAGAGACCCAGTACTTC. It translates to CASREFEETQYF.